What follows are 10 T cell receptor beta chains derived from one specimen sequenced in a study of cytomegalovirus exposure and HLA in healthy donors. Primers included in the PCR were 60 Vbeta and 13 Jbeta primers. Profiling relied on immunoSEQ multiplex PCR, and the TCRdb table lists in-frame clones only, not all of them. Of 90,000 to 110,000 clones listed, 76% are singletons. The specimen sequenced was PBMCs. The receptors come from a man aged 35 to 55 in good health and CMV-seropositive.

The chain is built from TRBV9 and TRBJ2-1; 10 bases are shared with TRBD2. Germline V CDR1 and CDR2: SGDLS, YYNGEE. The ends lost 0 bases at V and 2 bases at J; junction bases unmatched: 5. There are 17 residues in the CDR3. The CDR3 DNA reads as TGTGCCAGCAGCGTAGATGGTAGCGGGGGGACCTACAATGAGCAGTTCTTC. Protein sequence: CASSVDGSGGTYNEQFF.

The V and J genes are TRBV5-4 and TRBJ2-7, with 8 positions matching TRBD2. Germline CDR1 is SGHNT and CDR2 is YYREEE (reference sequence). The CDR3 covers 14 residues. Germline trimming cut 3 bases from V and 2 bases from J; bases unmatched to any gene: 4. CDR3 protein: CASSYAGGPYEQYF. The DNA of the CDR3 is TGTGCCAGCAGCTACGCGGGGGGACCCTACGAGCAGTACTTC.

As DNA, the CDR3 is TGTGCCAGCAGCTCGGGACTAGCCGGGGATACGCAGTATTTT. Translation: CASSSGLAGDTQYF. The chain joins TRBV7-6 to TRBJ2-3; 9 nucleotides align to TRBD2. J lost 6 bases, V lost 4 bases, and 5 bases had no gene match. This CDR3 contains 14 residues. Per the germline V gene, CDR1 is SGHVS and CDR2 is FNYEAQ.

Within the sample, this clone is large. The gene calls are TRBV27 and TRBJ2-3; 7 positions match TRBD2. J lost 2 bases, V lost 9 bases, and 14 bases had no gene match. The CDR3 spans 16 residues. Germline assignment: CDR1 MNHEY and CDR2 SMNVEV (reference sequence). Written as DNA, the CDR3 is TGTGCCAGTGCCCTCATGACTAGCAACCCCACAGATACGCAGTATTTT. As protein: CASALMTSNPTDTQYF.

The gene calls are TRBV18 and TRBJ2-7; 8 positions agree with TRBD2. J gave up 2 bases and V 2 bases, and 5 bases lay outside the gene matches. The CDR3 consists of 15 residues. Germline CDR1 and CDR2: KGHSH and LQKENI. CDR3 sequence: CASSPGRGDTYEQYF. CDR3 DNA sequence: TGTGCCAGCTCACCAGGGCGGGGGGACACCTACGAGCAGTACTTC.

This clone was detected only a few times. The genes are TRBV4-3 and TRBJ2-6; a possible D gene is TRBD1 (6 bases). Trimming removed 0 bases from V and 0 bases from J, with 15 bases in between. The CDR3 extends over 19 amino acids. Germline CDR1 reads LGHNA; CDR2 reads YSLEER. As DNA, the CDR3 is TGCGCCAGCAGCCAAGACGTTATCACAGGGCCCTCTGGGGCCAACGTCCTGACTTTC. It specifies CASSQDVITGPSGANVLTF.

There are a few counts of this clone. V is TRBV28 and J is TRBJ1-5; maybe TRBD1 (5 bases). There are 12 residues in the CDR3. Germline assignment: CDR1 MDHEN and CDR2 SYDVKM. V lost 3 bases to trimming and J lost 6 bases, with 6 bases between them. The CDR3 DNA is TGTGCCAGCAGTTTGACAGCTCAGCCCCAGCATTTT. Translating it yields CASSLTAQPQHF.

This clone has more than one count but fewer than ten. The rearrangement uses TRBV7-6 and TRBJ1-2; 7 bases align to TRBD1. CDR1 and CDR2 (germline): SGHVS, FNYEAQ. The V segment lost 5 bases and the J segment 5 bases; nucleotides outside the gene matches: 11. This CDR3 region has 15 residues. CDR3 sequence reads: CASSPGGGGRYGYTF. CDR3 DNA: TGTGCCAGCAGCCCAGGGGGGGGCGGGAGGTATGGCTACACCTTC.

V is TRBV9 and J is TRBJ2-7; the match to TRBD1 covers 9 bases. J was trimmed by 4 bases and V by 5 bases; bases with no gene match: 13. Germline V gene lookup returns CDR1 SGDLS and CDR2 YYNGEE. CDR3 length: 16 residues. CDR3 DNA: TGTGCCAGCAGTCAGGGAGTGGGACAGGGATCGTACGAGCAGTACTTC. Residues: CASSQGVGQGSYEQYF.

This clone was picked up one time. The chain is built from TRBV2 and TRBJ2-7; 8 bases are shared with TRBD1. Germline trimming cut 5 bases from V and 0 bases from J; bases unmatched to any gene: 3. In germline, CDR1 is SNHLY, CDR2 FYNNEI. CDR3 length equals 14 residues. This chain's CDR3 is CASSYRGSSYEQYF. CDR3 DNA sequence: TGTGCCAGCAGTTACAGGGGGAGCTCCTACGAGCAGTACTTC.